This T cell receptor (beta chain) was sequenced in a study of blood T cells in healthy people across ages. Study findings and constraints: Investigators viewed diversity estimates from one million T cells as underestimates, the study reported. The percentage of naive T cells correlated strongly with TCR beta diversity. Higher diversity, along with more naive CD4+ cells, distinguished long-lived donors from aged donors.

This CDR3 has 11 residues. Germline CDR1 reads MNHEY; CDR2 reads SVGEGT. The germline V and J ends were trimmed by 7 bases and 10 bases, with 13 bases remaining between them. It was with a sample-barcoded 5' primer and a J-beta primer mix that a second PCR of about 6 to 12 cycles was run. TCRdb re-derived calls from the 5' RACE reads in MiXCR, one entry per CDR3 protein. Of hundreds of thousands of distinct CDR3 sequences in the sample, roughly 64% were seen once. Concerning this clonotype itself: Its matching antigen is unknown.

The TCR sequence derives from a man younger than 45 in good health. This chain connects TRBV6-2 or TRBV6-3 to TRBJ1-1; D may be TRBD1 (6 bases). Material for sequencing was blood. CDR3 in DNA: TGTGCCAGCAACCTGGGGGGCCCAGCTTTCTTT. Protein: CASNLGGPAFF.